This TCR beta chain is drawn from a study of vaccination and CD4 T cells after COVID-19. Study overall: In the convalescent cohort, there were six males and four females, two of them Hispanic. Post-vaccine sampling followed dose two by a median about 69 days (range 14 to 241). In the control cultures, a CEFX pool, an HIV-1 Nef pool, or no peptide was supplied.

In its sample, this clonotype was seen a few times. Its antigen remains unknown. With the Oncomine TCR Beta short-read assay, DNA from cultured CD4+ T cells was sequenced. TCRdb reprocessed the PCR reads via MiXCR and lists one record per CDR3 protein. The sample has 15,000 to 20,000 distinct CDR3 sequences; about 39% are singletons. Per germline, CDR1 LNHNV and CDR2 YYDKDF (reference sequence). The V end lost 1 base, the J end lost 6 bases, and 12 bases lay between the germline ends. This CDR3 has 14 residues. The sample's treatment: approximately 11-day PBMC culture with coronavirus spike peptide pools or control peptides (ViraFEST assay).

Sequenced: CD4+ T cells from blood, cultured in vitro. V is TRBV15 and J is TRBJ1-1; tentative D call: TRBD1 (5 bases). This clonotype was sampled from a human donor who had recovered from COVID-19. The CDR3 bases are TGTGCCACCAGCAGAGGGGCAGGGTCATCTGAAGCTTTCTTT. Translation: CATSRGAGSSEAFF.